The 22 T cell receptor beta chains given below trace back to one sample, sequenced in a study of blood T cell repertoires in COVID-19 (TCRdb year 2020). Library method: the immunoSEQ multiplex PCR assay. In TCRdb, the immuneACCESS table is reduced to in-frame sequences with V and J assigned. These tables do not hold every clone; where another copy was compared, an unresolved V gene accounts for under half, and the others remain unexplained. The sample table lists about 69,000 clones, approximately 83% of them with a count of one. The ten biggest clones cover about 15% of the sample. The material sequenced was peripheral blood. These receptor sequences come from a man aged 35 to 55 with COVID-19, enrolled during active disease.

The chain is built from TRBV2 and TRBJ2-7; D not certain. CDR3 length equals 14 residues. Germline V gives CDR1 SNHLY, CDR2 FYNNEI. The V gene lost 8 bases and the J gene lost 1 base, with 15 bases spanning the gap. CDR3 DNA sequence: TGTGCCAGCGAACTACCCGTAGGATCCTACGAGCAGTACTTC. Translation gives CASELPVGSYEQYF.

V gene TRBV4-1 combines with J gene TRBJ2-5; 7 bases map to TRBD2. CDR3 length: 15 residues. V lost 3 bases to trimming and J lost 5 bases; unmatched junction nucleotides: 9. Germline V gene data show CDR1 as MGHRA and CDR2 as YSYEKL. CDR3 bases: TGCGCCAGCAGCCACGGGGCGGGGGTCGGCGAGACCCAGTACTTC. Encoded protein: CASSHGAGVGETQYF.

The chain combines TRBV2 with TRBJ1-2; tentatively, D is TRBD1 (6 bases). The V gene lost 3 bases and the J gene lost 4 bases, with 15 bases spanning the gap. CDR3 length: 15 residues. Germline V lookup: CDR1 SNHLY, CDR2 FYNNEI. CDR3 protein: CASSDLQGVSYGYTF. CDR3 DNA: TGTGCCAGCAGTGACCTACAGGGCGTGAGCTATGGCTACACCTTC.

The chain links TRBV12-3 or TRBV12-4 to TRBJ2-1, with D hard to call. Trimming stripped 4 bases from V and 6 bases from J, with 7 bases between. The CDR3 is made up of 12 amino acids. In DNA, the CDR3 is TGTGCCAGCAGTTCCGACTCCAATGAGCAGTTCTTC. Protein sequence: CASSSDSNEQFF.

J is TRBJ2-7 and V is TRBV5-1; 7 bases agree with TRBD1. The germline CDR1 and CDR2 sequences are SGHRS and YFSETQ. The CDR3 loop spans 13 amino acids. Germline trimming cut 4 bases from V and 7 bases from J; bases unmatched to any gene: 8. This CDR3 is CASSRNRGWEQYF. The CDR3 nucleotides are TGCGCCAGCAGCCGGAACAGGGGTTGGGAGCAGTACTTC.

The chain employs TRBV6-1 and TRBJ1-5, with a possible D match to TRBD1 (5 bases). The CDR3 runs 14 residues. V gave up 2 bases and J gave up 7 bases, with 12 bases separating them. The V gene's germline CDR1 is MNHNS and CDR2 SASEGT. The CDR3 nucleotides are TGTGCCAGCAGTGAAATCGGGGGTAGCCAGCCCCAGCATTTT. Translation gives CASSEIGGSQPQHF.

The count of this clone is one. CDR3 in amino acids: CASSSAPGQPGLASYEQYF. The CDR3 coding sequence is TGTGCCAGCAGCTCTGCCCCGGGACAGCCGGGACTAGCGAGCTACGAGCAGTACTTC. The chain recombines TRBV7-6 with TRBJ2-7, with 10 positions matching TRBD2. The ends lost 4 bases at V and 3 bases at J; junction bases unmatched: 18. From germline, CDR1 is SGHVS and CDR2 FNYEAQ. The CDR3 loop spans 19 amino acids.

The V call is TRBV7-2, the J call TRBJ2-7; 7 bases align to TRBD1. This CDR3 comprises 15 residues. In germline, CDR1 is SGHTA, CDR2 FQGNSA. Trimming at V came to 6 bases and at J to 7 bases, leaving 15 bases not matched to a gene. The CDR3 nucleotides read TGTGCCAGCAGACTATTAACAGGGGTCTTAGAGGAGCAGTACTTC. It encodes CASRLLTGVLEEQYF.

V is TRBV7-2 and J is TRBJ1-1; tentative D call: TRBD1 (5 bases). From germline, CDR1 is SGHTA and CDR2 FQGNSA. Trimming took 5 bases from V and 0 from J, leaving 16 bases between them. The CDR3 length is 16 residues. CDR3 nucleotides: TGTGCCAGCAGCCCCAGGGCCATTTCAGTGAACACTGAAGCTTTCTTT. This translates into CASSPRAISVNTEAFF.

This clone was seen a few times. This chain uses TRBV19 with TRBJ1-5; D remains unclear. CDR1 is LNHDA, CDR2 SQIVND, per germline (reference sequence). The CDR3 is 13 amino acids. Trimming removed 10 bases at V and 6 bases at J, with 16 bases between. CDR3 residues: CATSAEGGQPQHF. The CDR3 DNA reads as TGTGCCACTTCCGCGGAGGGTGGTCAGCCCCAGCATTTT.

The chain carries TRBV18 and TRBJ2-7, with TRBD2 identical over 8 bases. V gave up 4 bases and J gave up 4 bases; unmatched junction bases: 9. There are 15 residues in the CDR3. CDR1 is KGHSH and CDR2 is LQKENI in the germline V gene. CDR3 sequence: CASSQTGTSGYEQYF. The CDR3 DNA reads as TGTGCCAGCTCACAAACCGGGACTAGTGGGTACGAGCAGTACTTC.

The chain employs TRBV6-1 and TRBJ2-3; 9 bases are shared with TRBD2. Germline V gives CDR1 MNHNS, CDR2 SASEGT. Germline trimming cut 2 bases from V and 0 bases from J; bases unmatched to any gene: 6. The CDR3 is 17 residues long. CDR3 nucleotides: TGTGCCAGCAGTGAAAGCGGGGGGCGTACTAGCACAGATACGCAGTATTTT. As protein: CASSESGGRTSTDTQYF.

This clone was picked up a small number of times. This chain joins TRBV18 and TRBJ2-1; D is ambiguous. The CDR3 sequence is 14 residues long. Germline assignment: CDR1 KGHSH and CDR2 LQKENI. The V end was cut by 6 bases, the J end by 1 base, with 10 bases between. In DNA, the CDR3 is TGTGCCAGCTCCCCAACGGTTTCCTACAATGAGCAGTTCTTC. Amino acids: CASSPTVSYNEQFF.

The chain carries TRBV6-6 and TRBJ1-4; 7 nucleotides align to TRBD1. Germline CDR1 MNHNY, CDR2 SVGAGI (reference sequence). J was trimmed by 6 bases and V by 2 bases; bases with no gene match: 9. This CDR3 spans 16 amino acids. The DNA of the CDR3 is TGTGCCAGCAGTTACGTTCACAGGGGAGCTGATGAAAAACTGTTTTTT. The encoded protein is CASSYVHRGADEKLFF.

The chain links TRBV5-8 to TRBJ2-3; TRBD2 is a possible D gene (5 bases). The CDR3 spans 18 residues. CDR1 and CDR2 (germline): SGHTS, YDEGEE. V shed 4 bases and J shed 4 bases, with 25 bases lying between them. The CDR3, as DNA: TGTGCCAGCAGCCTCGGTCAGCGAGGCGGGTCATTTGCAGATACGCAGTATTTT. As protein: CASSLGQRGGSFADTQYF. Variable domain in full (rest from reference TRBV5-8 and TRBJ2-3): EAGVTQSPTHLIKTRGQQATLRCSPISGHTSVYWYQQALGLGLQFLLWYDEGEERNRGNFPPRFSGRQFPNYSSELNVNALELEDSALYLCASSLGQRGGSFADTQYFGPGTRLTVL.

This sequence joins TRBV4-1 and TRBJ2-2, with D possibly TRBD1 on 6 matching bases. The CDR3 extends over 15 amino acids. CDR1 and CDR2 (germline): MGHRA, YSYEKL. V lost 1 base, J lost 5 bases, and 11 bases lay in between. This chain's CDR3 is CASSQGIRGTGELFF. The CDR3 coding sequence is TGCGCCAGCAGCCAAGGAATAAGGGGGACCGGGGAGCTGTTTTTT.

The chain is built from TRBV4-1 and TRBJ1-3; 8 nucleotides align to TRBD1. Germline loops: CDR1 MGHRA, CDR2 YSYEKL. The junction had 8 bases not matched to a gene; V was cut back by 4 bases and J by 0 bases. The CDR3 runs to 17 residues. Here the CDR3 reads CASSPRGLTNSGNTIYF. DNA for the CDR3: TGCGCCAGCAGCCCCAGGGGGCTTACTAACTCTGGAAACACCATATATTTT.

The rearrangement links TRBV30 to TRBJ2-1; 11 positions match TRBD2. Germline CDR1 GTSNPN, CDR2 SVGIG (reference sequence). V shed 3 bases and J 9 bases; nucleotides not matched to a gene: 1. The CDR3 runs to 12 residues. The CDR3, as DNA: TGTGCCTGGAGGCTAGCGGGGGGTGAGCAGTTCTTC. Protein sequence: CAWRLAGGEQFF.

V usage is TRBV4-2 and J usage is TRBJ1-2; D perhaps matches TRBD1 (5 bases). V gave up 0 bases and J gave up 8 bases, with 16 bases separating them. There are 15 residues in the CDR3. Germline CDR1 is LGHNA and CDR2 is YNFKEQ. CDR3: CASSQDGDSASGYTF. In DNA form, the CDR3 reads TGTGCCAGCAGCCAAGATGGGGACTCAGCGTCCGGCTACACCTTC.

The chain employs TRBV2 and TRBJ2-3, with TRBD2 as a possible D gene (5 bases). Per the germline V gene, CDR1 is SNHLY and CDR2 is FYNNEI. The length of the CDR3 is 12 residues. V was pared by 5 bases and J by 10 bases, with 13 bases between. This chain's CDR3 is CASSPGPAAQYF. The CDR3 DNA follows: TGTGCCAGCAGTCCCGGGCCAGCGGCGCAGTATTTT.

The CDR3 spells CASSPPGVPTNEKLFF. The CDR3 bases are TGTGCCAGCAGCCCCCCGGGAGTTCCAACTAATGAAAAACTGTTTTTT. The J gene is TRBJ1-4, the V gene TRBV9, with no clear D. The V end lost 4 bases, the J end lost 0 bases, and 13 bases lay between the germline ends. Germline V CDR1 and CDR2: SGDLS, YYNGEE. The CDR3 covers 16 residues.

The chain couples TRBV3-1 (or the pseudogene TRBV3-2) to TRBJ2-1; D is unclear. The CDR3 runs to 11 residues. CDR1 is LGHDT, CDR2 YNNKEL, per germline (reference sequence). V shed 1 base and J shed 8 bases, with 3 bases lying between them. The CDR3, as DNA: TGTGCCAGCAGCCAAGCCGATGAGCAGTTCTTC. Its protein is CASSQADEQFF.